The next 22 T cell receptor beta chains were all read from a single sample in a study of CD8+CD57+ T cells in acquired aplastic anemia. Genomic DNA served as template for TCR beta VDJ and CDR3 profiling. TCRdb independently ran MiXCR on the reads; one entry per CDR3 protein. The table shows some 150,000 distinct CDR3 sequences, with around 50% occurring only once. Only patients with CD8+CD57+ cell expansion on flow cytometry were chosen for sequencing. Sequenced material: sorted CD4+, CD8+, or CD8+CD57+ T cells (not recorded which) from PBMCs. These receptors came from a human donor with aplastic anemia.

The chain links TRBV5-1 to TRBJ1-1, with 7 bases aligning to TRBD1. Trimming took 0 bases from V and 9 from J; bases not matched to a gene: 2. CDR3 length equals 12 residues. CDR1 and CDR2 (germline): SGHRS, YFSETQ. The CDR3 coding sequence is TGCGCCAGCAGCTTGGGACAGGGAAAAGCTTTCTTT. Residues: CASSLGQGKAFF.

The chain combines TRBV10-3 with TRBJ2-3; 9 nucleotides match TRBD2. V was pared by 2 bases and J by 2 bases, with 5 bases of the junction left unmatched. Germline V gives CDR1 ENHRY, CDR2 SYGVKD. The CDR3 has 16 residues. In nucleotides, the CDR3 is TGTGCCATCAGTGAGGTGGCTAGCGGGGTCACAGATACGCAGTATTTT. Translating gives CAISEVASGVTDTQYF.

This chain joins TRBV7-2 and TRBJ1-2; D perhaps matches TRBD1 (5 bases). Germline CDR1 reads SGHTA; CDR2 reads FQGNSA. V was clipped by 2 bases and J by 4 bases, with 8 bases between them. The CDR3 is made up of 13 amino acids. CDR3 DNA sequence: TGTGCCAGCAGCTTAACACAGGCCTATGGCTACACCTTC. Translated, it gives CASSLTQAYGYTF.

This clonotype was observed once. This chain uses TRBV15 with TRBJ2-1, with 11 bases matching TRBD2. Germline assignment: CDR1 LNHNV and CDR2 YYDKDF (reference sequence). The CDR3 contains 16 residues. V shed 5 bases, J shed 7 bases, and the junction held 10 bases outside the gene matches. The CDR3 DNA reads TGTGCCACCAGCTCACGTAGCGGGGGGGCCAGAAATGAGCAGTTCTTC. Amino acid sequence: CATSSRSGGARNEQFF.

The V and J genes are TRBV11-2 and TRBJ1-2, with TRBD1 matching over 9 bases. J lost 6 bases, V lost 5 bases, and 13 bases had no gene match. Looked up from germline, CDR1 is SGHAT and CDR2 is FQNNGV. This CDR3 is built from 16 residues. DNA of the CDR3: TGTGCCAGCAGCCTGATGCCGGGACAGGGTATCGATGGCTACACCTTC. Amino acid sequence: CASSLMPGQGIDGYTF.

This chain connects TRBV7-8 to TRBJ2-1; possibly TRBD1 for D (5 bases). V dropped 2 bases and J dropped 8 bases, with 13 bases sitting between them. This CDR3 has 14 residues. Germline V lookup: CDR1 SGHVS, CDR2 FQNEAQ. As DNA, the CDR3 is TGTGCCAGCAGCTTATACCAGGGAAGGGATGAGCAGTTCTTC. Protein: CASSLYQGRDEQFF.

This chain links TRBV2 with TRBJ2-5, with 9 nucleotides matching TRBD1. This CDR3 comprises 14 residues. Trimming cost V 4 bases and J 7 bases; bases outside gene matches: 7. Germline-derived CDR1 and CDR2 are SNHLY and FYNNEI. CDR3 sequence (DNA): TGTGCCAGCAGTGGGCGACAGGGGGTCGGGACCCAGTACTTC. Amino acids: CASSGRQGVGTQYF.

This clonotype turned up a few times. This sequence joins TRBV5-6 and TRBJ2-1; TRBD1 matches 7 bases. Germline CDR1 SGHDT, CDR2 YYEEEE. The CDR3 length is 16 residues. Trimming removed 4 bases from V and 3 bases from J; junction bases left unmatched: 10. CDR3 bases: TGTGCCAGCAGCCCTTACGCCGGGACAGTCTACAATGAGCAGTTCTTC. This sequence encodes CASSPYAGTVYNEQFF.

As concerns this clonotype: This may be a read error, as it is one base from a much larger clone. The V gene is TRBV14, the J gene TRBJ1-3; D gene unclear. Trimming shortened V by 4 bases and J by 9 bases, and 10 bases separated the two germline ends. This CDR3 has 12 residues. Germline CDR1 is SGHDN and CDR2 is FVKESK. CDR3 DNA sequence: TGTGCCAGCAGCCCCTCGTTTAGCACCATATATTTT. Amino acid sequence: CASSPSFSTIYF.

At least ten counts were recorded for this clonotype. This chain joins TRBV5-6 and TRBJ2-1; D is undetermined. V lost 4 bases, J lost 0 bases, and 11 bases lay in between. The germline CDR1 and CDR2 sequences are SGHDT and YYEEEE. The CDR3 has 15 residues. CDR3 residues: CASSGDWSSYNEQFF. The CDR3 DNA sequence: TGTGCCAGCAGCGGCGACTGGAGCTCCTACAATGAGCAGTTCTTC.

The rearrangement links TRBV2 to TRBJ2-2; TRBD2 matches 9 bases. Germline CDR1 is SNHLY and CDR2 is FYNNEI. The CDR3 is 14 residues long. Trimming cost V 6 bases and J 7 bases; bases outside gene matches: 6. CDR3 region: CASSLGLANGELFF. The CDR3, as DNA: TGTGCCAGCAGCCTAGGACTAGCGAACGGGGAGCTGTTTTTT.

The CDR3 sequence: CASRDRGNTIYF. The DNA for the CDR3 is TGTGCCAGCAGAGACAGGGGAAACACCATATATTTT. The gene calls are TRBV2 and TRBJ1-3; D is possibly TRBD1 (6 bases). This CDR3 region has 12 residues. The germline V gene encodes CDR1 SNHLY and CDR2 FYNNEI. Between the trimmed V and J ends, which lost 6 bases and 4 bases, there was a span of 7 bases.

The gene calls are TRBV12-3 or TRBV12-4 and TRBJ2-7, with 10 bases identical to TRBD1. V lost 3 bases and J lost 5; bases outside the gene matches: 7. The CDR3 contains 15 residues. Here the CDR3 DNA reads TGTGCCAGCAGTTTCGAGGGGACAGGGGTCAACGAGCAGTACTTC. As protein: CASSFEGTGVNEQYF.

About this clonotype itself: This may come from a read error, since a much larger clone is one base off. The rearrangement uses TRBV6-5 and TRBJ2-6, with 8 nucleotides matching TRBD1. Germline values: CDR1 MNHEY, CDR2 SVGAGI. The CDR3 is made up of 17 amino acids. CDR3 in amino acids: CANSYGTGVSGANVLTF. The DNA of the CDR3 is TGTGCCAACAGTTACGGGACAGGAGTCTCTGGGGCCAACGTCCTGACTTTC.

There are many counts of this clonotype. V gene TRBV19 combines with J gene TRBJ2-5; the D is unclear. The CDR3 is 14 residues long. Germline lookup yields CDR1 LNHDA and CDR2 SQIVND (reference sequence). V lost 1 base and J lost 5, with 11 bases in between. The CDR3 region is CASSIGGSSETQYF. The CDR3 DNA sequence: TGTGCCAGTAGTATAGGGGGTAGTTCGGAGACCCAGTACTTC.

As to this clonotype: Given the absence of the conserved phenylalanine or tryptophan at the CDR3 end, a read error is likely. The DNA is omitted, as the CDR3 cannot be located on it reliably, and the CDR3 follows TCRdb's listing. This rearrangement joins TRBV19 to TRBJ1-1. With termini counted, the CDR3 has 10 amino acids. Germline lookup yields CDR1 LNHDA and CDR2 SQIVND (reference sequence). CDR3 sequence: CASSTRGSFS.

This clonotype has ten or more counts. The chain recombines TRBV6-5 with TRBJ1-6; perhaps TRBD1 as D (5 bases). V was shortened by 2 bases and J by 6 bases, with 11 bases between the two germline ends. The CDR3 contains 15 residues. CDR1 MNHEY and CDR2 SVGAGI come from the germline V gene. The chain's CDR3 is CASSYDQGSNSPLHF. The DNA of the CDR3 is TGTGCCAGCAGTTACGATCAGGGCTCTAATTCACCCCTCCACTTT.

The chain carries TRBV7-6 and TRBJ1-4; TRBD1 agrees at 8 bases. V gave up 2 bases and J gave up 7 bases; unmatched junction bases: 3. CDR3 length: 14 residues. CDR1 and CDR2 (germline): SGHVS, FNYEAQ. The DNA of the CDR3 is TGTGCCAGCAGCTTATGGGGGACAGGTGAAAAACTGTTTTTT. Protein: CASSLWGTGEKLFF.

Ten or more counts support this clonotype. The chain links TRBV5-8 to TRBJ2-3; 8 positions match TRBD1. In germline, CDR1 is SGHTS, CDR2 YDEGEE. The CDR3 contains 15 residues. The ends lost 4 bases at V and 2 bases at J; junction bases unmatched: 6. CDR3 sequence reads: CASSRGQGYTDTQYF. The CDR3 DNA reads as TGTGCCAGCAGCCGAGGACAGGGCTACACAGATACGCAGTATTTT.

The CDR3 DNA sequence: TGCAGTGCCACGGACGAGACCCAGTACTTC. This gives the protein CSATDETQYF. The genes are TRBV20-1 and TRBJ2-5; D is unresolved. The V end was cut by 6 bases, the J end by 5 bases, with 7 bases between. CDR1 and CDR2 from the germline V gene are DFQATT and SNEGSKA (reference sequence). The CDR3 is 10 amino acids.

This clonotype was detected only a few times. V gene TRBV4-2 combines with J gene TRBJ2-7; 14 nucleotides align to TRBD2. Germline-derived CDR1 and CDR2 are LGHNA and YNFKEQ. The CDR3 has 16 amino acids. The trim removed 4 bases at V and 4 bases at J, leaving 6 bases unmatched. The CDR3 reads CASSRLAGGPGYEQYF. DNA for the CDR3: TGTGCCAGCAGCCGACTAGCGGGAGGGCCCGGATACGAGCAGTACTTC.

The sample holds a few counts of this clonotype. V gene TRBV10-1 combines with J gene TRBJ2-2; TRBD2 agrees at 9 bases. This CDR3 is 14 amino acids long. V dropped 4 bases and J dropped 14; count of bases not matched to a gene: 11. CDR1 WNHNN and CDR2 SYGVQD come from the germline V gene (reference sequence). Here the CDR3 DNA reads TGCGCCAGCAGTGGGACTAGCGACTCGGTGGAACTGTTTTTT. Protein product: CASSGTSDSVELFF.